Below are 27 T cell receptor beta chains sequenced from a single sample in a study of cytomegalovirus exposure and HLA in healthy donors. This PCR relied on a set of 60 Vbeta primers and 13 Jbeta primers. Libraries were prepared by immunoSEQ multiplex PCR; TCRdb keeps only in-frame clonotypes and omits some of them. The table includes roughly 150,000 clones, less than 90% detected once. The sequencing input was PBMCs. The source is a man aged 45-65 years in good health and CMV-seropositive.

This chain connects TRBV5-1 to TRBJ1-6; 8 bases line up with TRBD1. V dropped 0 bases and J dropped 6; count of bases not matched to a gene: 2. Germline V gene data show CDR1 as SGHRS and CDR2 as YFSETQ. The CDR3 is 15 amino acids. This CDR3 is CASSLDQGANSPLHF. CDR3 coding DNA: TGCGCCAGCAGCTTGGACCAGGGGGCTAATTCACCCCTCCACTTT.

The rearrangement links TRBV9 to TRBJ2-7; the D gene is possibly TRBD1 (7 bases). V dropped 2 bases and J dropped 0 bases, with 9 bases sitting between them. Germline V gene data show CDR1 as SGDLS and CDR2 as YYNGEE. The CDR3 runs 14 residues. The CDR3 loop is CASSVRGDSYEQYF. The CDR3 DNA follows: TGTGCCAGCAGCGTCAGGGGGGACTCCTACGAGCAGTACTTC.

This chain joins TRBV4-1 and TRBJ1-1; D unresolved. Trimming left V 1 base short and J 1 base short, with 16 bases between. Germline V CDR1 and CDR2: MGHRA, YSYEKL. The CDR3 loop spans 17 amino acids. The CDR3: CASSQGTVETQNTEAFF. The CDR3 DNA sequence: TGCGCCAGCAGCCAAGGGACTGTAGAAACCCAGAACACTGAAGCTTTCTTT.

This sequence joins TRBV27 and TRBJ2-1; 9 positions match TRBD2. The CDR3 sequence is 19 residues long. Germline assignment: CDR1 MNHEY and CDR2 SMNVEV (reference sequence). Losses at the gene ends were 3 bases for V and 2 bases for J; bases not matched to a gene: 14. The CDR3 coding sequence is TGTGCCAGCAGTTTTGACGGAGTCGTGCGGGGGGGAACCTACAATGAGCAGTTCTTC. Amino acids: CASSFDGVVRGGTYNEQFF.

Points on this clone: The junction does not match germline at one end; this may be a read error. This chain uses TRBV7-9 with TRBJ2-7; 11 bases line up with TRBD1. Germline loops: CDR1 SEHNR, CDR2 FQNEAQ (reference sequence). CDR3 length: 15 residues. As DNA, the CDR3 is TGTTCCAGCAGCTTAGTGGGACAGGGGGTGGAAGAGCAGTACTTC. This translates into CSSSLVGQGVEEQYF.

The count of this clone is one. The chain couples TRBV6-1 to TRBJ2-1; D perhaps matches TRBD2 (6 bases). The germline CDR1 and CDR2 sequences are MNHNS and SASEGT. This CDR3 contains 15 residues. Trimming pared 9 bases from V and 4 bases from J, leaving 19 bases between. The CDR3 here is CASGNGAGGYNEQFF. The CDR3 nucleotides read TGTGCCAGTGGCAATGGGGCAGGAGGGTACAATGAGCAGTTCTTC.

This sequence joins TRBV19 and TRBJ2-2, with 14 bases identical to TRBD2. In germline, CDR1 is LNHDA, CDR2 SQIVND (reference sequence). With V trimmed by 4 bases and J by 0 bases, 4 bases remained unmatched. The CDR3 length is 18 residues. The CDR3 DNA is TGTGCCAGTAGTAATGGACTAGCGGGAGGCCCGAACACCGGGGAGCTGTTTTTT. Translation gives CASSNGLAGGPNTGELFF.

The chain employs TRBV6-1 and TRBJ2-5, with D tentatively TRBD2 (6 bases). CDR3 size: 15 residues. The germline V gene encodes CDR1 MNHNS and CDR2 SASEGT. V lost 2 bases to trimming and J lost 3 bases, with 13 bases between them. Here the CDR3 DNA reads TGTGCCAGCAGTGAAATGGGACTCGAGGAAGAGACCCAGTACTTC. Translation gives CASSEMGLEEETQYF.

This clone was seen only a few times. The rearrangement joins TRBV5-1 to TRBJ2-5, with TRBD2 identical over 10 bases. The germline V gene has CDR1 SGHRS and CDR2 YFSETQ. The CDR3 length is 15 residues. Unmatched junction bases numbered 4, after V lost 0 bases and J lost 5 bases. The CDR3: CASSLVTSGIETQYF. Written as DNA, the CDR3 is TGCGCCAGCAGCTTGGTTACTAGCGGGATTGAGACCCAGTACTTC.

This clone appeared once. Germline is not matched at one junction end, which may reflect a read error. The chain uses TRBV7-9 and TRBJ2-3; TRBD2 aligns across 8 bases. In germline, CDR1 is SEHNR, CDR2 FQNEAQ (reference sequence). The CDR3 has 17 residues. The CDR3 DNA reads TGTTCCAGCAGCTTAATAGCGGGGAGCCCCCGCACAGATACGCAGTATTTT. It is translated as CSSSLIAGSPRTDTQYF.

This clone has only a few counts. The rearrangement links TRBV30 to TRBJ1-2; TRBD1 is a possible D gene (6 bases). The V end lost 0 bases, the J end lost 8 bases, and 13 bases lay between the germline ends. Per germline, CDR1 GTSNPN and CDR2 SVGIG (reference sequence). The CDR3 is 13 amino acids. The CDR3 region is CAWSVQGFGGYTF. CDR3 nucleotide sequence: TGTGCCTGGAGTGTACAGGGATTCGGCGGCTACACCTTC.

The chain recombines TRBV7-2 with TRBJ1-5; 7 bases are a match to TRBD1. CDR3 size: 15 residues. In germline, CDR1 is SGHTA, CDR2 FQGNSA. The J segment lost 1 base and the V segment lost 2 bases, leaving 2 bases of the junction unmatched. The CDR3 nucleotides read TGTGCCAGCAGCTTACCAGGGGGGAGCAATCAGCCCCAGCATTTT. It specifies CASSLPGGSNQPQHF.

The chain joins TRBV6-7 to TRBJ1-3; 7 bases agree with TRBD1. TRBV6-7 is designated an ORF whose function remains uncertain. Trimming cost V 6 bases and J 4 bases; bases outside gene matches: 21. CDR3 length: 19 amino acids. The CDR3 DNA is TGTGCCAGCAGGAAGAGTCCTCAAAACATACAGGGGCTGGGAAACACCATATATTTT. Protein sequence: CASRKSPQNIQGLGNTIYF.

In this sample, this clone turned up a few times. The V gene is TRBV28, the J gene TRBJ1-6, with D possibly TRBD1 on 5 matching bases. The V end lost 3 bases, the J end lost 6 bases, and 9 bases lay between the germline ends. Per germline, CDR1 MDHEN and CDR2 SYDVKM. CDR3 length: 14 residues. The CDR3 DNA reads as TGTGCCAGCAGTTTTGGGGGAGGTAATTCACCCCTCCACTTT. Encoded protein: CASSFGGGNSPLHF.

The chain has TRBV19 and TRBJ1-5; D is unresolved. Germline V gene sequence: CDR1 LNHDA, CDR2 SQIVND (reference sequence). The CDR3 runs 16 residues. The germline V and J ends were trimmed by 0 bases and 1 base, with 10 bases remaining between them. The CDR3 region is CASSIDGQYSNQPQHF. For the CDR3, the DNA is TGTGCCAGTAGTATAGATGGCCAATACAGCAATCAGCCCCAGCATTTT.

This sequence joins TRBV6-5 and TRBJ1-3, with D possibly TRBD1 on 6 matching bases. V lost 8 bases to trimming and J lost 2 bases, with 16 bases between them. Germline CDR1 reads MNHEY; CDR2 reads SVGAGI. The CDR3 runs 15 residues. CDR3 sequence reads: CASSRGILTGNTIYF. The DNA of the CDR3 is TGTGCCAGCTCTAGGGGGATCCTTACTGGAAACACCATATATTTT.

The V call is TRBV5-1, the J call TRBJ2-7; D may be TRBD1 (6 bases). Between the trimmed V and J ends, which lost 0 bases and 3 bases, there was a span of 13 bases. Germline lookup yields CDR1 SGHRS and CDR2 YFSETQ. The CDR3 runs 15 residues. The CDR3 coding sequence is TGCGCCAGCAGCTTGGACAGGGTGACGGTCTACGAGCAGTACTTC. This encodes CASSLDRVTVYEQYF.

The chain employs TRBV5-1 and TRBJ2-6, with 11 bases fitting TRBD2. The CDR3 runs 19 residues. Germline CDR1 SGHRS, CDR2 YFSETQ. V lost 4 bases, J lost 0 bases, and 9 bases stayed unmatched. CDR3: CASSNMPGLAASGANVLTF. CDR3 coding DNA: TGCGCCAGCAGCAACATGCCGGGACTAGCGGCCTCTGGGGCCAACGTCCTGACTTTC.

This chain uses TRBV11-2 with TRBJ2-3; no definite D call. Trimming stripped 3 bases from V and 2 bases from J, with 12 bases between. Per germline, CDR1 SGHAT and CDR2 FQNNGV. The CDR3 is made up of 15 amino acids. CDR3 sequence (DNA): TGTGCCAGCAGCTTGGGCCCGGCCTTCACAGATACGCAGTATTTT. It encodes CASSLGPAFTDTQYF. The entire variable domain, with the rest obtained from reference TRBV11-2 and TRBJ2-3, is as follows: EAGVAQSPRYKIIEKRQSVAFWCNPISGHATLYWYQQILGQGPKLLIQFQNNGVVDDSQLPKDRFSAERLKGVDSTLKIQPAKLEDSAVYLCASSLGPAFTDTQYFGPGTRLTVL.

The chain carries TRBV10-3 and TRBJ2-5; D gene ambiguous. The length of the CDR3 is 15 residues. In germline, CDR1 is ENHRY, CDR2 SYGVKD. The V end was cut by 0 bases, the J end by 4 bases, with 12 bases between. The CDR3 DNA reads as TGTGCCATCAGTGAGTCTGGATCTCGCGGAGAGACCCAGTACTTC. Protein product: CAISESGSRGETQYF.

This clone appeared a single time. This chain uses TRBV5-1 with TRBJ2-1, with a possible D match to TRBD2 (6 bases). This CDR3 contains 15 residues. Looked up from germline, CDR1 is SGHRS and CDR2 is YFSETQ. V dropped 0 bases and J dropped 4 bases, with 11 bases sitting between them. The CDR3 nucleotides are TGCGCCAGCAGCTTGGACGGGAGTTTTTACAATGAGCAGTTCTTC. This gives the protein CASSLDGSFYNEQFF.

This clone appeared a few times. The CDR3 is CASSEAGKRGGPDTQYF. DNA for the CDR3: TGTGCCAGCAGTGAAGCGGGCAAGCGGGGGGGCCCCGATACGCAGTATTTT. The chain uses TRBV2 and TRBJ2-3, with 10 bases matching TRBD2. Germline loops: CDR1 SNHLY, CDR2 FYNNEI. V dropped 0 bases and J dropped 6; count of bases not matched to a gene: 9. The CDR3 sequence is 17 residues long.

DNA of the CDR3: TGCGCCAGCAGCCCTGGGATGGACACCTACGAGCAGTACTTC. It is translated as CASSPGMDTYEQYF. The V and J genes are TRBV4-3 and TRBJ2-7, with a tentative D call TRBD1 (5 bases). The CDR3 is 14 residues long. V lost 4 bases, J lost 2 bases, and 12 bases lay in between. Per germline, CDR1 LGHNA and CDR2 YSLEER.

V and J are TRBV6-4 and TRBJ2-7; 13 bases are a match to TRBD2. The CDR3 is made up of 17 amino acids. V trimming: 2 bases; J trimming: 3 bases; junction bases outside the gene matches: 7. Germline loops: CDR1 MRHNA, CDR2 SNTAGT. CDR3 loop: CASSDPGTSGMGYEQYF. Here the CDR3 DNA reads TGTGCCAGCAGTGACCCAGGGACTAGCGGGATGGGCTACGAGCAGTACTTC.

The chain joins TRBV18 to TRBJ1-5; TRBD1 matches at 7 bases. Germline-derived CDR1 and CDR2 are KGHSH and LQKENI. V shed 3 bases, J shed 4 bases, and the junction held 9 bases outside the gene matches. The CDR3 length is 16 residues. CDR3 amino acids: CASSPSTPDRNQPQHF. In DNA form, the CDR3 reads TGTGCCAGCTCACCCTCCACCCCGGACAGGAATCAGCCCCAGCATTTT.

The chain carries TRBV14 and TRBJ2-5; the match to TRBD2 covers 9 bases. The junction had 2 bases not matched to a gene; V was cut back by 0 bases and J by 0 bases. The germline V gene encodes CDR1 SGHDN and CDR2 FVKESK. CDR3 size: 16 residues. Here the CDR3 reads CASSQDSGRYQETQYF. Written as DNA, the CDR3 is TGTGCCAGCAGCCAAGATAGCGGGAGATACCAAGAGACCCAGTACTTC.

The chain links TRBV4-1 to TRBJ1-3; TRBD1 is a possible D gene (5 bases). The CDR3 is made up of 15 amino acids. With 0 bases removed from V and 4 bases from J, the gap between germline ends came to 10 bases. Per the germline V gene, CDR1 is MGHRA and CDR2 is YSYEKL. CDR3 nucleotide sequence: TGCGCCAGCAGCCAAGATATAGGGGCCGGAAACACCATATATTTT. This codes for CASSQDIGAGNTIYF.